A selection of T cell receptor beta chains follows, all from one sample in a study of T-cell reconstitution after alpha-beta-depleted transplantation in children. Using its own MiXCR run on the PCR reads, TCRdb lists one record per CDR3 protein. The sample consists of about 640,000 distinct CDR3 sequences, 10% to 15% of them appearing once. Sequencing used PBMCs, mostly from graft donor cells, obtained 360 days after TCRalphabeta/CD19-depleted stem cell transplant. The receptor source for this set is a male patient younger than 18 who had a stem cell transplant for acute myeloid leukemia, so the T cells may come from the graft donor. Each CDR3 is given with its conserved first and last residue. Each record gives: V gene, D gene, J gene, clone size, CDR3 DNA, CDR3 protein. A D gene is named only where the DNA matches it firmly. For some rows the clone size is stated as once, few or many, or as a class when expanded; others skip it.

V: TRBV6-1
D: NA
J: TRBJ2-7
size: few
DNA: TGTGCCAGCAGATGGTCAGAACCCTACGAGCAGTACTTC
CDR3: CASRWSEPYEQYF

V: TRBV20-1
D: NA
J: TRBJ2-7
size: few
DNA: TGCAGTGCTAGAGTAGCCCACACCGGGACACCTCCCTACGAGCAGTACTTC
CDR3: CSARVAHTGTPPYEQYF

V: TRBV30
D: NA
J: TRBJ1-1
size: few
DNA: TGTGCCTGGGGGTGGGGCACTGAAGCTTTCTTT
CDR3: CAWGWGTEAFF

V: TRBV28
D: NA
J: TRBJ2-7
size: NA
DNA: TGTGCCAGCAGGTTAACCGACACGACCTACGAGCAGTACTTC
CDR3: CASRLTDTTYEQYF

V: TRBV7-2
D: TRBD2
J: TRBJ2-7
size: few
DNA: TGTGCCAGCAGTTCGGGGCCTGGACTAGCGAACTACGAGCAGTACTTC
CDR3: CASSSGPGLANYEQYF

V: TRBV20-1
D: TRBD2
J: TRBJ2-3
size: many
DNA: TGCAGTGCGGGGCGGGCGGGAGTCACAGATACGCAGTATTTT
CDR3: CSAGRAGVTDTQYF

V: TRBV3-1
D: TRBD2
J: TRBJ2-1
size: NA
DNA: TGTGCCAGCACCTTACTAGCGGGAGGCACTATTCAGTTCTTC
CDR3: CASTLLAGGTIQFF

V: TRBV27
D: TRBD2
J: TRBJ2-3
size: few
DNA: TGTGCCAGCAGTTCGCTCGAGCGGGAGATAGTCAGTACGCAGTTGTATTTT
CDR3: CASSSLEREIVSTQLYF

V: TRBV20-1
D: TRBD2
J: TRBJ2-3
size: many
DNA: TGCAGTGCTAGCCCACTTAGCGGGAGGAGAACAGATACGCAGTATTTT
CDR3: CSASPLSGRRTDTQYF

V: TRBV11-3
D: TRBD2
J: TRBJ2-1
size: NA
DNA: TGTGCCAGCAGCTTAGGGGAGGGGACCCCCTCGGGTAATGAGCAGTTCTTC
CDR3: CASSLGEGTPSGNEQFF

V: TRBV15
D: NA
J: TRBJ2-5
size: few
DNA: TGTGCCACCAGCAGAGTGGGGGCGGGAGTAGGAGAGACCCAGTACTTC
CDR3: CATSRVGAGVGETQYF

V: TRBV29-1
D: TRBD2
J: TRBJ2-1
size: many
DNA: TGCAGCGTTGAAGAGCGTCGGGGACTAGCGGGAGATGAGCAGTTCTTC
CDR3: CSVEERRGLAGDEQFF

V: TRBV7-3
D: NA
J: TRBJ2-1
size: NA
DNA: TGTGCCAGCAGCTTACCCGGACGGAGTGCCTCCTACAATGAGCAGTTCTTC
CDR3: CASSLPGRSASYNEQFF

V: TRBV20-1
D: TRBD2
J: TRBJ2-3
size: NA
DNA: TGCAGTGCTAGGGGTCTAGCGGTCACAGATACGCAGTATTTT
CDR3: CSARGLAVTDTQYF

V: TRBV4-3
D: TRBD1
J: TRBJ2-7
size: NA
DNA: TGCGCCAGCAGCCCCCCGAGTGACAGGGTAAGCTCCTACGAGCAGTACTTC
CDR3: CASSPPSDRVSSYEQYF

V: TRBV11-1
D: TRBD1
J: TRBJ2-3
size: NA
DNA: TGTGCCAGCAGCCGAGACAGGGTGAGCACAGATACGCAGTATTTT
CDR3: CASSRDRVSTDTQYF

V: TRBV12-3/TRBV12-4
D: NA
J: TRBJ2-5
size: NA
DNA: TGTGCCAGCAGCCATCCCACAGTGCCCCAAGAGACCCAGTACTTC
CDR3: CASSHPTVPQETQYF

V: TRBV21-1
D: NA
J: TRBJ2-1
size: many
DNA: TGTGCCAGCAGCTGCGGGACTAGCGGGACACCTGAGCAGTTCTTC
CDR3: CASSCGTSGTPEQFF

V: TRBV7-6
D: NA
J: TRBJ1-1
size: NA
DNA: TGTGCCAGCAGCCGCGGCGGGGTCATGAACACTGAAGCTTTCTTT
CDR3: CASSRGGVMNTEAFF

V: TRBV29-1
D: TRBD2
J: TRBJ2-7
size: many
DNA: TGCAGCGTTGAGGCTAGCGGGCCCCTTCACTACGAGCAGTACTTC
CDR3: CSVEASGPLHYEQYF

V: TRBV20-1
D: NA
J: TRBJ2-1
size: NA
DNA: TGCAGTGCTAACTACGGTGGGGGGCTGGATGAGCAGTTCTTC
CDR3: CSANYGGGLDEQFF

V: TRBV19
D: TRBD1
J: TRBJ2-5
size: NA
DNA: TGTGCCAGTAGTACGACAGGGTCGGAGACCCAGTACTTC
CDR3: CASSTTGSETQYF

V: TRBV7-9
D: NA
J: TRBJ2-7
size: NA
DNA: TGTGCCAGCAGCTGGACTCCTGCCTACGAGCAGTACTTC
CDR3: CASSWTPAYEQYF

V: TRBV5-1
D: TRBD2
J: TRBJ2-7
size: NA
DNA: TGCGCCACCTTGGACGTATTCTGCGGGAGCTCCTACGAGCAGTACTTC
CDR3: CATLDVFCGSSYEQYF

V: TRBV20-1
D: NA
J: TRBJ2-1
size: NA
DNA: TGCAGTGCTAGAGATGGCCGGATTTACAATGAGCAGTTCTTC
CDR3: CSARDGRIYNEQFF

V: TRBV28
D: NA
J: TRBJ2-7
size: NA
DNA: TGTGCCAGTCAGGGTTACCTCCACGAGCAGTACTTC
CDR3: CASQGYLHEQYF

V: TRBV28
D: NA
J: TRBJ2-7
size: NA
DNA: TGTGCCAGCAGTTTCCACAGGGCCTCCTACGAGCAGTACTTC
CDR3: CASSFHRASYEQYF

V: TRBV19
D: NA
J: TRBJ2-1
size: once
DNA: TGTGCCAGTACCCGAGTTGGAAATGAGCAGTTCTTC
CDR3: CASTRVGNEQFF

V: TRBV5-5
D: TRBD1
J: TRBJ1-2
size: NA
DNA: TGTGCCAGCAGCTGGTCCGGGACAGGGAGGGATGGCTACACCTTC
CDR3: CASSWSGTGRDGYTF

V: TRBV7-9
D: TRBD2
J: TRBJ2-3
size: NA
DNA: TGTGCCAGCGTGTCGGCGCGGGAGGATTTGGATACGCAGTATTTT
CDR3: CASVSAREDLDTQYF

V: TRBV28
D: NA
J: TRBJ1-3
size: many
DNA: TGTGCCAGCAGTTTGTTCGCCGAGAGCTCTGGAAACACCATATATTTT
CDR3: CASSLFAESSGNTIYF

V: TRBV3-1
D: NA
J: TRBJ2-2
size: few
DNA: TGTGCCAGCAGCCAAGAAACGCCTGCGATCGGGGAGCTGTTTTTT
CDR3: CASSQETPAIGELFF

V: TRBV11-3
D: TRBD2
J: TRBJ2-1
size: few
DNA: TGTGCCAGCAGCTTAGATAATCGACTAGCCAGCGAGCAGTTCTTC
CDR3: CASSLDNRLASEQFF

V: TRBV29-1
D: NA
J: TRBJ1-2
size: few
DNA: TGCAGCGTTGGGGGGGCAGGTGGTGGCTACACCTTC
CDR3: CSVGGAGGGYTF

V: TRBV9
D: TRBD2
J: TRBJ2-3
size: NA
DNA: TGTGCCAGCAGCGAGAGAGGTCTAGCGGGATTCACAGATACGCAGTATTTT
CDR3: CASSERGLAGFTDTQYF

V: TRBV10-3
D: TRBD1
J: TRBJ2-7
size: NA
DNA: TGTGCCATCAGCCGGACAGGGTATAACTACGAGCAGTACTTC
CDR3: CAISRTGYNYEQYF

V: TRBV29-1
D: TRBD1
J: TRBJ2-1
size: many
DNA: TGCAGCGTCGGCAGGGGGTCCTACAATGAGCAGTTCTTC
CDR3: CSVGRGSYNEQFF

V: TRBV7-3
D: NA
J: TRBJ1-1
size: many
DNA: TGTGCCAGCAGCTCCTTTGGAGGGGCTGAAGCTTTCTTT
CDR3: CASSSFGGAEAFF

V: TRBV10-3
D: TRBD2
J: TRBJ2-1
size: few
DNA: TGTGCCATCAGCGTCGGTACTAGCGGTTACCCTTACAATGAGCAGTTCTTC
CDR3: CAISVGTSGYPYNEQFF

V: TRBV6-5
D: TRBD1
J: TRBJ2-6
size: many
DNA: TGTGCCAGCAGTTACTCTACAGGGGGCACCGGGGCCAACGTCCTGACTTTC
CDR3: CASSYSTGGTGANVLTF

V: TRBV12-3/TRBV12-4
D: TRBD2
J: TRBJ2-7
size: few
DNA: TGTGCCAGCAGTTTCAGGGCTGGACTAGCGGGAGTTACCGAGAACTTC
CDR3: CASSFRAGLAGVTENF

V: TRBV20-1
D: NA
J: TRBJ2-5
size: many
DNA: TGCAGTGCTCAGGGGAAAGAGACCCAGTACTTC
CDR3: CSAQGKETQYF

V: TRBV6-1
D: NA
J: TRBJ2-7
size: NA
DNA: TGTGCCAGCAGTGTCAGGGAACTGTGGTGGTACTTC
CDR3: CASSVRELWWYF